The 26 T cell receptor beta chains listed next were all sequenced from one sample in a study of human T cells and chemical hapten exposure. Specified time point: pre-sensitization, week 0. Treatment described: therapeutic diphenylcyclopropenone sensitization with weekly scalp DPC. TCRdb reprocessed the RACE reads with MiXCR, giving one entry per CDR3 protein. Of some 39,000 distinct CDR3 sequences listed, about 7.4% were seen once; the top ten hold roughly 1.3%. The specimen comprised whole blood, sampled in connection with sensitization to the hapten diphenylcyclopropenone (DPC). The receptor source for this set is a woman between 45 and 65 years old with alopecia areata. Some clones in this sample may be carry-over from other donors' samples.

This clonotype showed up many times. V usage is TRBV5-4 and J usage is TRBJ1-1; D uncertain. Deletions cut 5 bases from V and 3 bases from J, with 11 bases between. Germline V gene lookup returns CDR1 SGHNT and CDR2 YYREEE (reference sequence). This CDR3 region has 13 residues. The CDR3 protein is CASRRAGDTEAFF. The CDR3 bases are TGTGCCAGCAGGAGGGCTGGGGACACTGAAGCTTTCTTT.

Many counts were recorded for this clonotype. The chain joins TRBV7-3 to TRBJ2-7; possible D gene TRBD1, 6 bases. Germline loops: CDR1 SGHTA, CDR2 FQGTGA. Deletions cut 5 bases from V and 7 bases from J, with 15 bases between. There are 13 residues in the CDR3. CDR3 DNA: TGTGCCAGCAGCCCAGGACAGACCTGGGAGCAGTACTTC. It yields the protein CASSPGQTWEQYF.

Ten or more counts support this clonotype. The chain employs TRBV6-6 and TRBJ2-7; D is undetermined. The germline CDR1 and CDR2 sequences are MNHNY and SVGAGI (reference sequence). The CDR3 totals 14 residues. V lost 2 bases, J lost 2 bases, and 10 bases lay in between. CDR3 nucleotide sequence: TGTGCCAGCAGTTACGGTCGGCTAACCTACGAGCAGTACTTC. Amino acids: CASSYGRLTYEQYF.

This clonotype has a count of ten or more. The chain has TRBV11-3 and TRBJ2-5; 8 positions agree with TRBD1. Germline V lookup: CDR1 SGHNT, CDR2 YENEEA. The CDR3 is 15 residues long. V dropped 4 bases and J dropped 3; count of bases not matched to a gene: 7. In DNA form, the CDR3 reads TGTGCCAGCAGCTCGGACACGGACAGGGAAGAGACCCAGTACTTC. Its protein is CASSSDTDREETQYF.

This clonotype was recorded many times. The chain joins TRBV7-3 to TRBJ2-1; the match to TRBD2 covers 10 bases. Germline V gene data show CDR1 as SGHTA and CDR2 as FQGTGA. There are 16 residues in the CDR3. V dropped 0 bases and J dropped 4; count of bases not matched to a gene: 3. DNA of the CDR3: TGTGCCAGCAGCTTAACCGGGACTAGCGAGTACAATGAGCAGTTCTTC. This encodes CASSLTGTSEYNEQFF.

This clonotype was counted between two and nine times. The chain couples TRBV7-2 to TRBJ2-5; 8 bases agree with TRBD2. V lost 3 bases, J lost 1 base, and 7 bases stayed unmatched. CDR3 length: 16 residues. Germline CDR1 and CDR2: SGHTA and FQGNSA. The CDR3 region has the DNA TGTGCCAGCAGCTTTGGTGGCCTAGCGGGCCAAGAGACCCAGTACTTC. Translation gives CASSFGGLAGQETQYF.

This clonotype was counted many times. The V call is TRBV11-2, the J call TRBJ2-2; no firm D call. Germline CDR1 SGHAT, CDR2 FQNNGV. With 5 bases removed from V and 5 bases from J, the gap between germline ends came to 15 bases. CDR3 length: 15 amino acids. CDR3 sequence (DNA): TGTGCCAGCAGCCCCATTCCCCAGGCTACCGGGGAGCTGTTTTTT. This sequence encodes CASSPIPQATGELFF. The full variable domain, completed using reference TRBV11-2 and TRBJ2-2, is EAGVAQSPRYKIIEKRQSVAFWCNPISGHATLYWYQQILGQGPKLLIQFQNNGVVDDSQLPKDRFSAERLKGVDSTLKIQPAKLEDSAVYLCASSPIPQATGELFFGEGSRLTVL.

This clonotype was observed at least ten times. The chain links TRBV14 to TRBJ1-1; the match to TRBD1 covers 10 bases. The V gene end was trimmed by 4 bases and the J gene end by 2 bases; junction bases not matched to a gene: 4. In germline, CDR1 is SGHDN, CDR2 FVKESK. The CDR3 contains 15 residues. The CDR3 DNA is TGTGCCAGCAGCCGCAGGGACAGGGGTAACACTGAAGCTTTCTTT. This encodes CASSRRDRGNTEAFF.

The rearrangement links TRBV7-2 to TRBJ1-4; tentatively, D is TRBD1 (5 bases). V was trimmed by 5 bases and J by 0 bases, leaving 10 bases between them. CDR1 and CDR2 (germline): SGHTA, FQGNSA. The CDR3 runs to 15 residues. DNA of the CDR3: TGTGCCAGCAGCCTAACAGGAACAACTAATGAAAAACTGTTTTTT. This codes for CASSLTGTTNEKLFF.

This rearrangement joins TRBV28 to TRBJ2-1; D unresolved. V lost 6 bases, J lost 8 bases, and 8 bases lay in between. This CDR3 region has 11 residues. Germline V CDR1 and CDR2: MDHEN, SYDVKM. The CDR3 is CASSTPYEQFF. CDR3 nucleotide sequence: TGTGCCAGCAGCACCCCCTATGAGCAGTTCTTC.

The rearrangement joins TRBV27 to TRBJ1-5, with a possible D match to TRBD1 (6 bases). V lost 4 bases to trimming and J lost 7 bases, with 20 bases between them. CDR3 length: 16 residues. Germline V gene lookup returns CDR1 MNHEY and CDR2 SMNVEV (reference sequence). This CDR3 is CASSSNRGQRGQPQHF. The CDR3 bases are TGTGCCAGCAGTTCTAATCGGGGTCAGAGGGGGCAGCCCCAGCATTTT.

This clonotype was detected ten times or more. V is TRBV6-6 and J is TRBJ1-5; D call uncertain. Deletions cut 7 bases from V and 5 bases from J, with 18 bases between. Per the germline V gene, CDR1 is MNHNY and CDR2 is SVGAGI (reference sequence). This CDR3 is built from 15 residues. The CDR3, as DNA: TGTGCCAGCACCCCCCCCGGGCAGTCCCATCAGCCCCAGCATTTT. Protein sequence: CASTPPGQSHQPQHF.

The chain links TRBV20-1 to TRBJ2-3; 7 bases agree with TRBD2. Germline CDR1 DFQATT, CDR2 SNEGSKA (reference sequence). This CDR3 comprises 15 residues. The V gene end was trimmed by 4 bases and the J gene end by 1 base; junction bases not matched to a gene: 8. CDR3 coding DNA: TGCAGTGCTACGGCTTTGGCGGGGGGCACAGATACGCAGTATTTT. Its translation: CSATALAGGTDTQYF.

The table lists this clonotype with a few counts. J is TRBJ2-1 and V is TRBV7-6; 9 bases match TRBD2. After removal of 1 base from V and 8 bases from J, the junction contained 9 bases not matched to a gene. Germline CDR1 reads SGHVS; CDR2 reads FNYEAQ. This CDR3 is built from 16 residues. This CDR3 is CASSLGGGRALDEQFF. DNA for the CDR3: TGTGCCAGCAGCTTAGGAGGCGGGAGGGCTCTTGATGAGCAGTTCTTC. The full variable domain, its missing parts supplied by reference TRBV7-6 and TRBJ2-1, is GAGVSQSPRYKVTKRGQDVALRCDPISGHVSLYWYRQALGQGPEFLTYFNYEAQQDKSGLPNDRFSAERPEGSISTLTIQRTEQRDSAMYRCASSLGGGRALDEQFFGPGTRLTVL.

Ten or more counts support this clonotype. V usage is TRBV7-6 and J usage is TRBJ1-6; a weak D match, TRBD1 (6 bases). This CDR3 contains 17 residues. Trimming removed 5 bases at V and 7 bases at J, with 21 bases between. Germline V CDR1 and CDR2: SGHVS, FNYEAQ. The chain's CDR3 is CASSVFYRQDRNSPLHF. The CDR3 DNA reads TGTGCCAGCAGCGTCTTCTACCGACAGGATCGGAATTCACCCCTCCACTTT.

The sample holds a few counts of this clonotype. Its ends do not fully match the called genes, so a read error is possible. This rearrangement joins TRBV24-1 to TRBJ2-7, with TRBD1 matching over 7 bases. The length of the CDR3 is 13 residues. Germline V lookup: CDR1 KGHDR, CDR2 SFDVKD. The CDR3 DNA sequence: TGTGCCACCAGTGAGGGGGACCGGACAGGAGTAAAGTTC. It specifies CATSEGDRTGVKF.

There are many counts of this clonotype. V and J are TRBV29-1 and TRBJ2-3; 10 bases map to TRBD2. This CDR3 comprises 14 residues. V trimming: 1 base; J trimming: 4 bases; junction bases outside the gene matches: 2. From germline, CDR1 is SQVTM and CDR2 ANQGSEA. As DNA, the CDR3 is TGCAGCGTTGAAGTAGCGGGAGGATCAGATACGCAGTATTTT. It yields the protein CSVEVAGGSDTQYF.

The chain carries TRBV29-1 and TRBJ2-7, with D tentatively TRBD2 (6 bases). Trimming left V 0 bases short and J 0 bases short, with 9 bases between. Germline values: CDR1 SQVTM, CDR2 ANQGSEA. The CDR3 length is 14 residues. The CDR3 sequence: CSVEDRGSSYEQYF. The CDR3, as DNA: TGCAGCGTTGAAGATCGGGGGAGCTCCTACGAGCAGTACTTC.

This clonotype has at least ten counts. The rearrangement uses TRBV28 and TRBJ2-6; 9 positions agree with TRBD2. The V and J ends lost 7 bases and 2 bases, in that order; junction bases with no gene match: 6. The CDR3 length is 16 residues. Germline values: CDR1 MDHEN, CDR2 SYDVKM. DNA of the CDR3: TGTGCCAGCATTCTAGCGGGACCGCCTGGGGCCAACGTCCTGACTTTC. Its protein is CASILAGPPGANVLTF.

V and J are TRBV18 and TRBJ2-3; 7 nucleotides match TRBD1. The CDR3 is made up of 14 amino acids. V was clipped by 1 base and J by 5 bases; unmatched bases: 3. Germline values: CDR1 KGHSH, CDR2 LQKENI. The CDR3 sequence is CASSPQGAKDTQYF. CDR3 in DNA: TGTGCCAGCTCACCACAGGGGGCGAAAGATACGCAGTATTTT.

This clonotype was seen repeatedly, ten times or more. CDR3: CASSPSPEADGNTIYF. CDR3 in DNA: TGTGCCAGCTCACCTTCCCCGGAGGCGGATGGAAACACCATATATTTT. The V call is TRBV18, the J call TRBJ1-3; the D is unclear. The CDR3 has 16 amino acids. Germline V CDR1 and CDR2: KGHSH, LQKENI. Trimming shortened V by 3 bases and J by 3 bases, and 15 bases separated the two germline ends.

Details on this clonotype: The junction and the germline gene differ at one end; a read error may be behind it. This chain uses TRBV18 with TRBJ2-5; D is unclear. The length of the CDR3 is 14 residues. Germline CDR1 reads KGHSH; CDR2 reads LQKENI. This CDR3 reads CASSVRQYQESQYF. Here the CDR3 DNA reads TGTGCCAGCTCCGTTCGCCAGTACCAAGAGTCCCAGTACTTC.

This clonotype occurred many times. The chain's CDR3 is CASNHNGRNNEQFF. The CDR3 DNA is TGTGCCAGCAACCATAACGGACGAAACAATGAGCAGTTCTTC. The V and J genes are TRBV3-1 and TRBJ2-1; D is ambiguous. Germline values: CDR1 LGHDT, CDR2 YNNKEL (reference sequence). The CDR3 runs 14 residues. V lost 7 bases, J lost 5 bases, and 15 bases lay in between.

The genes are TRBV5-5 and TRBJ2-3; D is undetermined. V gave up 0 bases and J gave up 5 bases, with 13 bases separating them. The V gene's germline CDR1 is SGHKS and CDR2 YYEKEE (reference sequence). The CDR3 totals 15 residues. The CDR3 DNA sequence: TGTGCCAGCAGCTTGGTTGGGCCCGGGCAAGATACGCAGTATTTT. Translation: CASSLVGPGQDTQYF.

Many counts were recorded for this clonotype. The rearrangement links TRBV7-9 to TRBJ2-1; the D gene is possibly TRBD2 (5 bases). Per germline, CDR1 SEHNR and CDR2 FQNEAQ (reference sequence). The CDR3 has 14 residues. The V end lost 9 bases, the J end lost 9 bases, and 21 bases lay between the germline ends. The CDR3, as DNA: TGTGCCAGTTCTCTCGGGCAGGAAGGAGGTGAGCAGTTCTTC. It specifies CASSLGQEGGEQFF.

This rearrangement joins TRBV11-2 to TRBJ2-7; unclear D gene. The CDR3 is made up of 13 amino acids. From germline, CDR1 is SGHAT and CDR2 FQNNGV. Deletions cut 5 bases from V and 2 bases from J, with 10 bases between. CDR3 coding DNA: TGTGCCAGCAGCCGAGGTCTCCCCTACGAGCAGTACTTC. Translated, it gives CASSRGLPYEQYF. Combining the CDR3 with reference TRBV11-2 and TRBJ2-7 gives the whole variable domain EAGVAQSPRYKIIEKRQSVAFWCNPISGHATLYWYQQILGQGPKLLIQFQNNGVVDDSQLPKDRFSAERLKGVDSTLKIQPAKLEDSAVYLCASSRGLPYEQYFGPGTRLTVT.